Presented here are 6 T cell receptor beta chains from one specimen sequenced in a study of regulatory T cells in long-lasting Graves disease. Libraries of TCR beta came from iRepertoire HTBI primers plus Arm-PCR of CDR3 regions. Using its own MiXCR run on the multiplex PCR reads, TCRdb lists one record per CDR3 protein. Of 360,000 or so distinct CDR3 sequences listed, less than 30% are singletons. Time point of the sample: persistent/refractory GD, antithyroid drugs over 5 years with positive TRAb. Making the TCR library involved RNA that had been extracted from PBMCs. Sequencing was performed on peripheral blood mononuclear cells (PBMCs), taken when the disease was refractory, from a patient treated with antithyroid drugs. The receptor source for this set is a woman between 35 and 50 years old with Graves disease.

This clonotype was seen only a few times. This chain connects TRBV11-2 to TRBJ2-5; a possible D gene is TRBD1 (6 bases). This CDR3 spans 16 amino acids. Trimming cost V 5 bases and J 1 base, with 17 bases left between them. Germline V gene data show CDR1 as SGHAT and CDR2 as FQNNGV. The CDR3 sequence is CASSPLQRTAQETQYF. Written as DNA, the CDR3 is TGTGCCAGCAGCCCTCTTCAACGGACAGCCCAAGAGACCCAGTACTTC.

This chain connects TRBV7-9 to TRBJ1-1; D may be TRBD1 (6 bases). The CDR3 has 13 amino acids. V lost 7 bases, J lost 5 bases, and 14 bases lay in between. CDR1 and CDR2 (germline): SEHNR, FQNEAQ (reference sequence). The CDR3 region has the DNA TGTGCCAGCAAGGCAGGGGCGTGGACTGAAGCTTTCTTT. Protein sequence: CASKAGAWTEAFF.

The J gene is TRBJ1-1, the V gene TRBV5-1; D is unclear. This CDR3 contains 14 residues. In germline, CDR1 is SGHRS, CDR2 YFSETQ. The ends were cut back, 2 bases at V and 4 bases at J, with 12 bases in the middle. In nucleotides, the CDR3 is TGCGCCAGCAGCTTTCTTACCGGGAGCACTGAAGCTTTCTTT. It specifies CASSFLTGSTEAFF.

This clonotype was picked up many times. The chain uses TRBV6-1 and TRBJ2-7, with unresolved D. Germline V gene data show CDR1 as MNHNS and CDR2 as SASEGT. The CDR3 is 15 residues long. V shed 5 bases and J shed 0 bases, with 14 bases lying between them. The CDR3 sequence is CASSPDGISSYEQYF. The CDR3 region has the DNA TGTGCCAGCAGTCCGGACGGTATTAGCTCCTACGAGCAGTACTTC.

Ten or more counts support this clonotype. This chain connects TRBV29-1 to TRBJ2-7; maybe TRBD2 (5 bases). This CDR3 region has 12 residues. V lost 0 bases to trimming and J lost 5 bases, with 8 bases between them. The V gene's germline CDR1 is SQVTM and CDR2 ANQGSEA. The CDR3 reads CSVEEAGDEQYF. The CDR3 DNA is TGCAGCGTTGAAGAGGCCGGGGACGAGCAGTACTTC.

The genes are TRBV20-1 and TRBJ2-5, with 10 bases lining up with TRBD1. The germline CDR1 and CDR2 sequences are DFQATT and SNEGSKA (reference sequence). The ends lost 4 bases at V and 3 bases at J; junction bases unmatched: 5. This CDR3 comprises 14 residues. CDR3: CSATRDRGEETQYF. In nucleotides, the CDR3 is TGCAGTGCTACAAGGGACAGGGGAGAAGAGACCCAGTACTTC.